This T cell receptor beta chain derives from a study of T cell responses to AZD1222 COVID-19 vaccine. This CDR3 spans 15 amino acids. The junction had 3 bases not matched to a gene; V was cut back by 0 bases and J by 2 bases. From germline, CDR1 is SGHNT and CDR2 YYREEE (reference sequence). Generated by immunoSEQ multiplex PCR, the TCRdb table keeps only in-frame clones and is missing some. This sample has 99,000 or so clones, with roughly 82% found just once. The receptor's source is an adult in good health. The chain links TRBV5-4 to TRBJ2-5, with TRBD1 matching 8 bases. The source was peripheral blood, collected on day 0 of AZD1222 vaccination. The chain's CDR3 is CASSLATGEQETQYF. The CDR3 coding sequence is TGTGCCAGCAGCTTGGCGACAGGGGAGCAAGAGACCCAGTACTTC.